This T cell receptor beta chain was identified during a study of shared clonotypes between healthy human individuals (dated by TCRdb to about 2020). At the level of the whole study: The cohort included a few men and a couple of women between 18 and 49 years of age. For each donor, CD4 naive and CD4 memory were each run on three plates, CD8 naive on two plates, and CD8 memory on one plate. To estimate repertoire size and how much clonotypes are shared between individuals, the study performed deep sequencing of blood TCR repertoires from five healthy adults. To increase sequencing depth and limit assay-specific biases, TCR repertoire library preparation and sequencing were carried out by different laboratories using diverse techniques. Each donor's leukapheresis produced roughly between roughly 0.85 and 9.5 billion PBMCs.

Concerning this clone itself: Its antigen has not been determined. No much larger clonotype is one base removed from it; base qualities were not supplied.

Using the deep immunoSEQ assay, multiplex PCR amplified TCR CDR3 regions from genomic DNA. Genomic DNA extracted from each cell subset was distributed evenly over all wells of several immunoSEQ 96-well plates, and each plate served as one replicate. Each replicate PCR for sorted subsets received about 200 ng genomic DNA, equal to about 30,000 T cell genomes. Purified libraries were measured with a Qubit 3.0 fluorometer, size-checked on a Bioanalyzer 2100, and measured again with the KAPA Library Quantification kit. Every immunoSEQ 96-well plate was sequenced on a dedicated single-read 150-cycle Illumina NextSeq 550 flow cell. In the source study's methods: Because the immunoSEQ output held only junctional sequences and lacked quality scores, the filtering could not match the filtering applied to full-length reads. Sequences were annotated with PyIR, a Python wrapper for IgBLAST v1.9, using IMGT germline references to assign V/J genes and CDR3. Reads were removed for weak V/J assignments (E-value above 1e-6), missing CDR3, stop codons, out-of-frame junctions, or ambiguous translated residues. A V3J clonotype was defined by an identical inferred V gene, J gene, and CDR3 amino acid sequence. The percentage overlap between two repertoires was calculated by dividing the number of shared unique clonotypes by the size of the smaller repertoire. RTK rarefaction, the Chao1 estimator, and Recon v2.1 estimates of unobserved clonotypes were used to assess repertoire richness. Generation probabilities were computed with OLGA for all TCRbeta clonotypes obtained by the gDNA method from several donors. The table comes from immuneACCESS by way of TCRdb, which keeps in-frame sequences with V and J called. Part of the clones is missing from these tables; in studies checked, under half for an unresolved V gene and the rest for unknown reasons. From that table come the V and J calls and clone size; the DNA was used to work out D and trimming. Counted in this sample were about 960,000 clones; over 75% of them appeared once. The top ten hold approximately 1.5% of the sample.

Donors were healthy HIV-negative adults with no recently reported acute infections or vaccinations. Only Caucasian adults living in Nashville, Tennessee, USA were represented among the donors. Magnetic negative selection was used to enrich CD4+ T cells, after which naive cells were positively selected on CD45RA and the negative fraction became the memory subset. Blood was collected by leukapheresis, and PBMCs were isolated by Ficoll-Histopaque density gradient centrifugation and then cryopreserved in liquid nitrogen vapor phase. Analytical flow cytometry was used to check the purity and quantity of every magnetically sorted T cell population. Genomic DNA was isolated from each sorted fraction and quantified by UV absorbance on a Nanodrop 2000c. V is reduced by 4 bases and J by 2 bases, leaving a spacing of 11 bases between them. The germline V gene (reference sequence) supplies CDR1 LNHDA and CDR2 SQIVND. Spanning cysteine to phenylalanine, the CDR3 consists of 14 amino acids. The entry retains the CDR3 DNA only, 42 bases that are in frame from base 1.

Points the paper makes about the study in general: Compared with non-shared clonotypes, clonotypes shared by all four sorted-subset donors had higher generation probabilities. Pairwise subsampling led to the expectation that sequencing depth would affect the degree of clonotype sharing among donors. Larger estimated clonotype richness was generally found for naive subsets than for memory subsets. Because the study included a small number of donors, the genetic and exposure-history diversity represented was limited. Incomplete sequencing was indicated by rarefaction of sorted-subset datasets, despite the large sequencing depth. Sharing across a few donors was observed for approximately 5% of naive CD4, under 4% of naive CD8, 2.3% of memory CD4, and 0.4% of memory CD8 clonotypes. Only blood was sampled, and tissue TCR repertoires likely differ from those in blood.

The TCR originated in a young man in good health. The sequencing input was memory CD4+ T cells sorted from blood. According to the study, the label for this sample's cell subset or site signals: CD45RA-negative fraction. This receptor chain uses TRBV19 and TRBJ1-1; the D gene cannot be named for sure. The sequenced DNA: TGTGCCAGTAGTAGCTTTGGTGGCAACACTGAAGCTTTCTTT. Its protein reads: CASSSFGGNTEAFF.